A selection of T cell receptor beta chains follows, all from one sample in a study of T cells in Graves' hyperthyroidism and ophthalmopathy. TCRdb used MiXCR to reprocess the multiplex PCR reads, holding one entry per CDR3 protein. The sample has about half a million distinct CDR3 sequences; about 16% are singletons. The sample comprised blood. These receptor sequences come from a woman aged 25-40 years with Graves' ophthalmopathy. CDR3s include the opening cysteine and the closing phenylalanine or tryptophan. The D gene is left open where the match is weak. The listing skips clone size in some rows; elsewhere it reads once, few, many or a size class.

V	size	length	J	D	CDR3	DNA
TRBV18	many	13	TRBJ1-2	-	CASSPIGGNGYTF	TGTGCCAGCTCACCAATTGGCGGCAATGGCTACACCTTC
TRBV7-3	-	14	TRBJ2-1	TRBD2	CASSQNSGRYEQFF	TGTGCCAGCAGCCAAAATAGCGGGAGATATGAGCAGTTCTTC
TRBV14	-	17	TRBJ2-5	TRBD2	CASSQEISGRWGETQYF	TGTGCCAGCAGCCAAGAAATTAGCGGGAGATGGGGAGAGACCCAGTACTTC
TRBV6-1	-	18	TRBJ1-5	-	CASSEALYEGTGNQPQHF	TGTGCCAGCAGTGAAGCCCTCTACGAGGGGACTGGCAATCAGCCCCAGCATTTT
TRBV7-2	-	14	TRBJ1-3	-	CASSFLGAGNTIYF	TGTGCCAGCAGCTTCCTGGGTGCAGGAAACACCATATATTTT
TRBV7-2	many	16	TRBJ2-1	TRBD1	CASSPTGQGDFNEQFF	TGTGCCAGCAGCCCAACGGGACAGGGGGATTTCAATGAGCAGTTCTTC
TRBV29-1	-	10	TRBJ1-1	-	CSVRVREASF	TGCAGCGTCAGGGTTAGGGAAGCTTCCTTT
TRBV7-2	few	15	TRBJ2-3	TRBD2	CASSPTGTSRDTQYF	TGTGCCAGCAGCCCGACCGGGACTAGTAGGGATACGCAGTATTTT
TRBV20-1	many	13	TRBJ2-7	TRBD2	CSAYGLASREQYF	TGCAGTGCTTATGGACTAGCGAGTAGAGAGCAGTACTTC
TRBV12-3/TRBV12-4	many	14	TRBJ2-7	TRBD2	CASSAGTSGDEQYF	TGTGCCAGCAGTGCCGGGACTAGCGGGGACGAGCAGTACTTC
TRBV5-6	-	14	TRBJ2-3	-	CASSSALGLDTQYF	TGTGCCAGCAGCTCAGCTTTGGGGCTAGATACGCAGTATTTT
TRBV20-1	-	12	TRBJ1-2	TRBD1	CSARTGGIGYTF	TGCAGTGCGCGGACAGGGGGCATTGGCTACACCTTC
TRBV4-1	many	14	TRBJ1-1	-	CASSQEQVLLEAFF	TGCGCCAGCAGCCAAGAACAGGTACTCCTTGAAGCTTTCTTT
TRBV28	many	13	TRBJ2-2	-	CASSLYGAGELFF	TGTGCCAGCAGTTTATATGGGGCCGGGGAGCTGTTTTTT
TRBV29-1	few	14	TRBJ2-2	-	CSVEGLASTGELFF	TGCAGCGTTGAAGGTCTAGCTTCCACCGGGGAGCTGTTTTTT
TRBV10-1	-	13	TRBJ2-7	-	CASSEAGTHEQYF	TGCGCCAGCAGTGAAGCAGGGACCCACGAGCAGTACTTC
TRBV5-1	many	15	TRBJ1-6	-	CASSSIQGIGSPLHF	TGCGCCAGCAGCTCCATACAGGGTATTGGCTCACCCCTCCACTTT
TRBV7-2	many	15	TRBJ2-1	-	CASSLTENTYNEQFF	TGTGCCAGCAGCTTGACGGAAAACACCTACAATGAGCAGTTCTTC
TRBV28	many	17	TRBJ2-3	TRBD2	CASSSTRTSPTTDTQYF	TGTGCCAGCAGTTCGACCAGGACTAGCCCCACCACAGATACGCAGTATTTT
TRBV9	-	12	TRBJ2-7	-	CASSVDGYEQYF	TGTGCCAGCAGCGTAGACGGCTACGAGCAGTACTTC
TRBV28	-	19	TRBJ2-1	TRBD2	CASSSGYPGLAGWGNEQFF	TGTGCCAGCAGTTCCGGATACCCGGGACTAGCGGGGTGGGGCAATGAGCAGTTCTTC
TRBV2	many	15	TRBJ1-2	-	CASSEADRTSYGYTF	TGTGCCAGCAGTGAAGCGGACAGAACGTCCTATGGCTACACCTTC
TRBV24-1	few	17	TRBJ2-1	-	CATSDPIGAHSYNEQFF	TGTGCCACCAGTGACCCAATAGGGGCCCACTCCTACAATGAGCAGTTCTTC
TRBV12-3/TRBV12-4	few	15	TRBJ2-2	TRBD2	CASTLWEGSTGELFF	TGTGCCAGTACTCTTTGGGAGGGTAGTACCGGGGAGCTGTTTTTT
TRBV27	-	13	TRBJ2-7	-	CASSVEGRYEQYF	TGTGCCAGCAGTGTGGAGGGTCGGTACGAGCAGTACTTC
TRBV11-3	-	17	TRBJ2-1	TRBD2	CAIRTSGSYSSYNEQFF	TGTGCCATCCGGACTAGCGGGAGCTACAGCTCCTACAATGAGCAGTTCTTC
TRBV3-2	-	17	TRBJ2-3	-	CASSQDPPGSATDTQYF	TGTGCCAGCAGCCAAGATCCTCCGGGCTCGGCCACAGATACGCAGTATTTT
TRBV20-1	many	13	TRBJ2-3	-	CSARRGDRGTQYF	TGCAGTGCTAGGCGCGGGGATCGAGGTACGCAGTATTTT
TRBV4-3	-	13	TRBJ2-7	TRBD1	CASSQDRDRPQYF	TGCGCCAGCAGCCAAGACCGGGACAGACCGCAGTACTTC
TRBV7-2	-	14	TRBJ2-4	-	CASSDRDRKNIQYF	TGTGCCAGCAGCGACCGGGACCGTAAAAACATTCAGTACTTC
TRBV15	-	18	TRBJ2-1	TRBD2	CATSREAWLAGFRNEQFF	TGTGCCACCAGCAGAGAAGCTTGGCTAGCGGGATTTAGGAATGAGCAGTTCTTC
TRBV7-3	many	16	TRBJ2-7	TRBD2	CASSLTSGGFSYEQYF	TGTGCCAGCAGCTTAACTAGCGGGGGATTCTCCTACGAGCAGTACTTC
TRBV10-1	-	15	TRBJ2-3	-	CASLRSRMDTDTQYF	TGCGCCAGCTTAAGGTCCCGGATGGATACAGATACGCAGTATTTT
TRBV2	many	16	TRBJ2-3	-	CASRGASGEFTDTQYF	TGTGCCAGCAGGGGGGCTAGCGGAGAGTTCACAGATACGCAGTATTTT
TRBV7-9	few	15	TRBJ1-4	TRBD1	CASSLGDRATEKLFF	TGTGCCAGCAGCTTAGGGGACAGGGCCACTGAAAAACTGTTTTTT
TRBV12-3/TRBV12-4	-	15	TRBJ2-5	-	CASSLASTYQETQYF	TGTGCCAGCAGTTTAGCCAGTACCTACCAAGAGACCCAGTACTTC
TRBV7-9	many	14	TRBJ2-7	-	CASSLGQNTYEQYF	TGTGCCAGCAGCTTAGGACAGAATACCTACGAGCAGTACTTC
TRBV11-2	-	14	TRBJ2-1	TRBD2	CASSWTSGHPEQFF	TGTGCCAGCAGTTGGACTAGCGGGCACCCTGAGCAGTTCTTC
TRBV10-3	-	11	TRBJ2-5	-	CAISESRDEYF	TGTGCCATCAGTGAGTCTCGGGACGAGTACTTC
TRBV24-1	few	20	TRBJ2-4	-	CATSDIPGTTGGDGENIQYF	TGTGCCACCAGTGATATTCCCGGAACAACAGGTGGGGACGGAGAAAACATTCAGTACTTC
TRBV2	many	15	TRBJ2-3	-	CASSVSGMRADTQYF	TGTGCCAGCAGTGTTTCAGGGATGCGGGCAGATACGCAGTATTTT
TRBV18	many	16	TRBJ2-4	-	CASSPPAARVGDIQYF	TGTGCCAGCTCACCACCGGCGGCACGGGTCGGTGACATTCAGTACTTC
TRBV12-3/TRBV12-4	many	15	TRBJ1-5	-	CASSSPWRSNQPQHF	TGTGCCAGCAGTTCCCCCTGGAGGAGCAATCAGCCCCAGCATTTT
TRBV7-3	few	15	TRBJ1-3	TRBD1	CASSITGGVGNTIYF	TGTGCCAGCAGCATAACAGGGGGCGTTGGAAACACCATATATTTT
TRBV9	few	14	TRBJ2-1	-	CASSGGTSYNEQFF	TGTGCCAGCAGCGGAGGGACGAGCTACAATGAGCAGTTCTTC
TRBV30	many	11	TRBJ2-2	-	CAWRFNGELFF	TGTGCCTGGAGGTTTAACGGGGAGCTGTTTTTT
TRBV19	few	15	TRBJ1-5	-	CASRGIGRFNQPQHF	TGTGCCAGCAGGGGCATTGGACGGTTCAATCAGCCCCAGCATTTT
TRBV12-3/TRBV12-4	many	13	TRBJ2-7	TRBD1	CASSFGTGREQYF	TGTGCCAGCAGTTTTGGGACAGGGCGCGAGCAGTACTTC
TRBV28	-	14	TRBJ1-1	-	CASSPGRGNTEAVF	TGTGCCAGCAGTCCGGGACGGGGGAACACTGAAGCTGTCTTT